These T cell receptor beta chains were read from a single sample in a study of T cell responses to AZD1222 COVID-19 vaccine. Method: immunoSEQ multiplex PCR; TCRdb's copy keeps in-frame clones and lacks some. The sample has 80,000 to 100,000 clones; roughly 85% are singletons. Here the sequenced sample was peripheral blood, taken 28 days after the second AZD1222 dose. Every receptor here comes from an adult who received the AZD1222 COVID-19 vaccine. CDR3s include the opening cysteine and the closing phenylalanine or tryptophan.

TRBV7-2,CASSLLHERRWSPLHF
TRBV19,CASSNEGTANYGYTF
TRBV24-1,CATSDLTVPSYNEQFF
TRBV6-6,CASSYLGQPQHF
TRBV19,CASRPGWGESNQPQHF
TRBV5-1,CASRPGTGGFGKNIQYF
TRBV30,CAWSGPPDGRGLFF
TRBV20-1,CSLKREEKLFF
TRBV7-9,CASSESEAEQYF
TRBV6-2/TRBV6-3,CASSSGTGSEKLFF
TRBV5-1,CASSLARAGNTIYF
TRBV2,CASRRRATGNSPLHF
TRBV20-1,CSASGGQSTDTQYF
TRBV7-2,CASSAGQNQPQHF
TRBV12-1,CASSSDGGGGSMNTEAFF
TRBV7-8,CASSATGTGSFGEAFF
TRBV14,CASSPFTGFDHYGYTF
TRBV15,CATSRVRENQPQHF
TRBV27,CASHSTGWAVGQPQHF
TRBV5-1,CASSLGQGPTDTQYF
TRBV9,CASSVSGTGYQPQHF
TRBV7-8,CASSRDTGELFF
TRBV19,CASSMRSGHSSYNEQFF
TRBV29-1,CSVGPAGGVYEQYF
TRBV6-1,CASSEFYEQYF
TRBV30,CAWSVDSWYGYTF
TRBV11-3,CASSLGGASNTEAFF
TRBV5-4,CASSLGGIYGGYTF
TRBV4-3,CASSQEQEITEAFF
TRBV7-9,CASSLFGEGEKLFF
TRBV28,CASSFQGMHGYTF
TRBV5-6,CASSLTGTGSRQPQHF
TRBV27,CASSGKAGGWDTQYF
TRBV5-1,CASSPGRSGNTIYF
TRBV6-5,CASSNPAGGRLEQYF
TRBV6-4,CASSQGVNTGELFF
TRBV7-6,CASSLGGQGIGYGYTF
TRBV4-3,CASSQEPGGSSYNEQFF
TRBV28,CASSLLQGTTEAFF
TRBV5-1,CASSLAGGSYEQYF
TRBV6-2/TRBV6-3,CASSPGDNGYTF
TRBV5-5,CASSSRGGVEKLFF
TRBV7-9,CASSSRTANYGYTF
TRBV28,CASSPPSRSGANVLTF
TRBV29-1,CSVALTGGNTEAFF
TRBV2,CASSVGGTSYTDTQYF
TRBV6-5,CASSPVNQDSVQYF
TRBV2,CATWTSESYEQYF
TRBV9,CASSVAGLRGQPQHF
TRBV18,CASSPGQASGNTIYF
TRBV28,CASSLPQLGKLFF